The rows below give T cell receptor beta chains drawn from one sample of a study of T cells in localized non-small cell lung cancer. Profiled with immunoSEQ multiplex PCR; TCRdb holds only in-frame clones, not every one. The sample lists fewer than 95,000 clones; roughly 91% were seen once. Sample: PBMCs, taken before any cancer treatment. These receptors were collected from a woman aged 35-70 years with stage II squamous cell lung carcinoma. Each CDR3 is given with its conserved first and last residue. A D gene is named only where the DNA matches it firmly. Expanded clones are given a class, and other clones once, few, many or no size at all.

V,J,D,size,CDR3,DNA
TRBV6-5,TRBJ1-6,.,.,CASAPRRNSPLHF,TGTGCCAGCGCCCCCCGGCGTAATTCACCCCTCCACTTT
TRBV6-6,TRBJ2-2,TRBD1,.,CASRPPRGQDTGELFF,TGTGCCAGCAGGCCCCCAAGGGGGCAGGACACCGGGGAGCTGTTTTTT
TRBV27,TRBJ2-1,.,.,CASSRAGETGNEQFF,TGTGCCAGCAGTAGGGCGGGCGAGACTGGCAATGAGCAGTTCTTC
TRBV2,TRBJ1-1,TRBD1,.,CASSEGTGGLEAFF,TGTGCCAGCAGTGAAGGGACAGGGGGCCTCGAAGCTTTCTTT
TRBV19,TRBJ2-3,TRBD2,once,CASSIVASGGTDTQYF,TGTGCCAGTAGTATTGTGGCTAGCGGGGGGACCGATACGCAGTATTTT
TRBV11-2,TRBJ1-5,.,.,CASSSDRDLGLPQHF,TGTGCCAGCAGCTCCGATAGGGATTTAGGGTTGCCCCAGCATTTT
TRBV10-3,TRBJ1-1,TRBD1,.,CAISSRDRGPIEAFF,TGTGCCATCAGTTCCCGGGACAGGGGGCCCATTGAAGCTTTCTTT
TRBV27,TRBJ2-2,.,.,CASSLSGGVGTGELFF,TGTGCCAGCAGCCTCTCCGGGGGAGTCGGCACCGGGGAGCTGTTTTTT
TRBV6-5,TRBJ1-2,.,.,CASSYEPTRGYTF,TGTGCCAGCAGTTACGAGCCTACTCGTGGCTACACCTTC
TRBV12-5,TRBJ1-1,.,.,CASGDPYSIEAFF,TGTGCTAGTGGTGATCCTTACAGTATTGAAGCTTTCTTT
TRBV6-1,TRBJ2-3,.,.,CASSALDNLRRDTQYF,TGTGCCAGCAGTGCCTTGGACAATCTTCGTAGGGATACGCAGTATTTT
TRBV7-9,TRBJ2-2,TRBD2,.,CASSLGLAYTGELFF,TGTGCCAGCAGCCTAGGACTAGCTTACACCGGGGAGCTGTTTTTT
TRBV29-1,TRBJ2-7,.,.,CSVSGISLGEQYF,TGCAGCGTTTCGGGAATCTCCCTGGGGGAGCAGTACTTC
TRBV5-1,TRBJ1-4,TRBD1,.,CASSSNRGTLEKLFF,TGCGCCAGCAGCTCAAACAGGGGTACTTTAGAAAAACTGTTTTTT
TRBV7-9,TRBJ1-1,.,.,CASSLAFESEAFF,TGTGCCAGCAGCTTAGCTTTTGAGTCAGAAGCTTTCTTT
TRBV30,TRBJ2-3,.,.,CAWRPLWGTDTQYF,TGTGCCTGGAGGCCCCTGTGGGGCACAGATACGCAGTATTTT
TRBV6-4,TRBJ1-1,.,.,CASSDQGLEAFF,TGTGCCAGCAGTGACCAGGGGTTGGAAGCTTTCTTT
TRBV6-1,TRBJ2-7,.,.,CASSGGRATSSHSEQYF,TGTGCCAGCAGTGGGGGTAGAGCAACCTCCTCTCACTCCGAGCAGTACTTC
TRBV6-5,TRBJ2-1,.,.,CASSYDGRVDEQFF,TGTGCCAGCAGTTACGACGGGAGAGTGGATGAGCAGTTCTTC
TRBV29-1,TRBJ2-5,TRBD1,once,CSVKTGGLSQETQYF,TGCAGCGTGAAGACAGGGGGCCTGTCCCAAGAGACCCAGTACTTC
TRBV5-8,TRBJ1-5,TRBD1,.,CASSSDRGNQPQHF,TGTGCCAGCAGCTCGGACAGGGGAAATCAGCCCCAGCATTTT
TRBV9,TRBJ2-1,.,.,CASSVAGQGDNEQFF,TGTGCCAGCAGCGTAGCTGGGCAGGGAGACAATGAGCAGTTCTTC
TRBV7-8,TRBJ2-7,TRBD1,.,CASSLATGTGRDEQYF,TGTGCCAGCAGCTTAGCCACCGGGACAGGGAGAGACGAGCAGTACTTC
TRBV15,TRBJ1-5,.,.,CATSRNSNQPQHF,TGTGCCACCAGCAGAAATAGCAATCAGCCCCAGCATTTT
TRBV10-1,TRBJ1-1,.,.,CASSRHRQNTEAFF,TGCGCCAGCAGCCGCCATCGCCAGAACACTGAAGCTTTCTTT
TRBV6-5,TRBJ1-1,.,.,CASSYSAYTEAFF,TGTGCCAGCAGTTACTCCGCGTACACTGAAGCTTTCTTT
TRBV4-1,TRBJ1-2,.,.,CASSPLGQTLGGYTF,TGCGCCAGCAGCCCCCTCGGGCAGACCCTCGGTGGCTACACCTTC
TRBV29-1,TRBJ2-1,TRBD2,.,CSVEDHLAGSLFF,TGCAGCGTTGAAGATCACCTAGCGGGTAGTCTGTTCTTC
TRBV4-1,TRBJ1-2,TRBD1,.,CASSHQQGAYGYTF,TGCGCCAGCAGCCACCAACAGGGGGCCTATGGCTACACCTTC
TRBV20-1,TRBJ1-1,.,once,CSAGIFTEAFF,TGCAGTGCTGGGATATTCACTGAAGCTTTCTTT
TRBV7-9,TRBJ1-1,.,.,CASTAVNTEAFF,TGTGCCAGCACTGCAGTCAACACTGAAGCTTTCTTT
TRBV28,TRBJ2-1,TRBD2,.,CASSLVGRGAFEQFF,TGTGCCAGCAGCCTCGTAGGGAGGGGAGCTTTTGAGCAGTTCTTC